The present entry profiles one TCR beta chain with its context. Its antigen is not known. Profiling relied on immunoSEQ multiplex PCR, and the TCRdb table lists in-frame clones only, not all of them. The sample has about 9,600 clones, about 73% seen once; the top ten hold 24%. The data were taken from a study of CD4+ T cells in melanoma. Regarding the study as a whole: CD8+ T cell, macrophage and B cell function reportedly correlated with neoantigen-specific CD4+ T cells. Reportedly, melanoma neoantigen-specific CD4+ T cells showed varied differentiation states.

The CDR3 has 20 residues. Germline loops: CDR1 LNHDA, CDR2 SQIVND (reference sequence). Between the trimmed V and J ends, which lost 0 bases and 4 bases, there was a span of 25 bases. The chain employs TRBV19 and TRBJ2-4; possible D gene TRBD2, 7 bases. The clonotype originates from a human donor with melanoma. The sequenced sample consisted of cells from a culture (not recorded whether cultured in vitro). The CDR3 spells CASSIDLFEGGPRGKNIQYF. The DNA of the CDR3 is TGTGCCAGTAGTATAGATCTATTTGAGGGGGGGCCGCGGGGAAAAAACATTCAGTACTTC.